This record concerns one T cell receptor (beta chain) sequence. Its cognate antigen is unknown. Other nucleotide sequences from this sample produce the same CDR3. The record originates from a study of shared clonotypes between healthy human individuals. Study in general: Per donor, CD8 memory used one plate, CD8 naive used two, CD4 memory used three and CD4 naive used three.

CD45RA+ naive and CD45RA-negative memory subsets were separated from CD4+ cells. Data came from immunoSEQ multiplex PCR; TCRdb stores just in-frame clones and leaves some out. The sample has 2 million to 2.5 million clones, 80% to 95% seen once. V dropped 6 bases and J dropped 8 bases, with 8 bases sitting between them. This CDR3 is built from 11 residues. Germline V lookup: CDR1 SNHLY, CDR2 FYNNEI. Study-wide findings and caveats: Among donors, clonotype sharing was expected to be affected by sequencing depth. The naive CD4 repertoires of several donors were compared, and around 5.1% of clonotypes were shared.

The TCR comes from a man in his late teens or twenties in good health. Some clones in this sample may be carry-over from other donors' samples. The chain has TRBV2 and TRBJ2-1; D uncertain. Specimen: naive CD4+ T cells from PBMCs. The sample's subset: CD45RA+ positively selected. Written as DNA, the CDR3 is TGTGCCAGCAGGGGAAGGGATGAGCAGTTCTTC. Translated, it gives CASRGRDEQFF.